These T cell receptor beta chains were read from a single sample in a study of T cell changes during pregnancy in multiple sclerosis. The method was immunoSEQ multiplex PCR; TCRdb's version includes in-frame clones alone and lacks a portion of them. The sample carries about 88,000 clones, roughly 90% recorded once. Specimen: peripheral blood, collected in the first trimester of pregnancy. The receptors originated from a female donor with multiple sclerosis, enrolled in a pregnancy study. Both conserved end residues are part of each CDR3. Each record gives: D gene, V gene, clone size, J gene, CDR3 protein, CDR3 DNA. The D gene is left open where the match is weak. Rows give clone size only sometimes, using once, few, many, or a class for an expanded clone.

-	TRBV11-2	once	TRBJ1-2	CASSLAVKDGYTF	TGTGCCAGCAGCCTAGCGGTGAAAGATGGCTACACCTTC
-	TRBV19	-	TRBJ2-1	CASSPTAAYNNEQFF	TGTGCCAGTAGCCCGACTGCGGCCTATAACAATGAGCAGTTCTTC
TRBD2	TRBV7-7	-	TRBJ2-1	CASSLGWTSGRNEQFF	TGTGCCAGCAGCTTAGGGTGGACTAGCGGGAGAAATGAGCAGTTCTTC
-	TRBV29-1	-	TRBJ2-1	CSAITGEAGYEQFF	TGCAGCGCCATTACAGGGGAGGCCGGTTATGAGCAGTTCTTC
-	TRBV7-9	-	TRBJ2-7	CASSLGGEEYEQYF	TGTGCCAGCAGCTTAGGGGGGGAAGAATACGAGCAGTACTTC
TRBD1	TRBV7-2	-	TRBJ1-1	CASSPRTEGATEAFF	TGTGCCAGCAGCCCCCGGACAGAGGGGGCAACTGAAGCTTTCTTT
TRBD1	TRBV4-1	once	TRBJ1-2	CASSQSPAGTGGADGYTF	TGCGCCAGCAGCCAGTCCCCTGCCGGGACAGGGGGCGCGGATGGCTACACCTTC
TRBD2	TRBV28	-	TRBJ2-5	CASSSSEAGPTQETQYF	TGTGCCAGCAGTTCCTCGGAAGCGGGACCTACGCAAGAGACCCAGTACTTC
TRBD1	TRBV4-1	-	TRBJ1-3	CASSQAGTEPGNTIYF	TGCGCCAGCAGCCAAGCCGGGACAGAGCCTGGAAACACCATATATTTT
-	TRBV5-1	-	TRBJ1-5	CASSSSGQLNQPQHF	TGCGCCAGCAGCTCCTCGGGACAACTAAATCAGCCCCAGCATTTT
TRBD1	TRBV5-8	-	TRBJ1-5	CASGAGTAQSPQHF	TGTGCCAGCGGCGCCGGGACAGCCCAGTCGCCCCAGCATTTT
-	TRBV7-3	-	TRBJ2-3	CASSRDSSTDTQYF	TGTGCCAGCAGCCGGGACTCAAGCACAGATACGCAGTATTTT
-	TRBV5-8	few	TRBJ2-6	CASSQDISGANVLTF	TGTGCCAGCAGCCAGGACATTTCTGGGGCCAACGTCCTGACTTTC
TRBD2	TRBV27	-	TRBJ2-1	CASSASPSGGYNEQFF	TGTGCCAGCAGTGCCTCCCCTAGCGGGGGCTACAATGAGCAGTTCTTC
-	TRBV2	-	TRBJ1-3	CASIGGLGGNTIYF	TGTGCCAGCATCGGGGGATTGGGGGGAAACACCATATATTTT
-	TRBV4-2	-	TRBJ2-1	CASSQDRASAQFF	TGTGCCAGCAGCCAAGATAGAGCTAGCGCGCAGTTCTTC
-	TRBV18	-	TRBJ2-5	CASSPYFARQETQYF	TGTGCCAGCTCACCCTATTTTGCAAGACAAGAGACCCAGTACTTC
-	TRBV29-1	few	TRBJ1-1	CSVDRPGTEAFF	TGCAGCGTCGACAGACCGGGCACTGAAGCTTTCTTT
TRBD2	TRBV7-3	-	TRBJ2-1	CASSLPSGTGVNEQFF	TGTGCCAGCAGCCTCCCAAGCGGGACTGGTGTAAATGAGCAGTTCTTC
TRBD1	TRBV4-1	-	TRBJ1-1	CASSLRTGGPTEAFF	TGCGCCAGCAGCCTTCGGACAGGGGGCCCCACTGAAGCTTTCTTT
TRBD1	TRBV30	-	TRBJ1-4	CAWSRTVDRDEKLFF	TGTGCCTGGAGTCGTACCGTTGACAGGGATGAAAAACTGTTTTTT
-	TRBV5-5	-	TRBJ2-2	CASRKGANTGELFF	TGTGCCAGTCGGAAGGGGGCGAACACCGGGGAGCTGTTTTTT